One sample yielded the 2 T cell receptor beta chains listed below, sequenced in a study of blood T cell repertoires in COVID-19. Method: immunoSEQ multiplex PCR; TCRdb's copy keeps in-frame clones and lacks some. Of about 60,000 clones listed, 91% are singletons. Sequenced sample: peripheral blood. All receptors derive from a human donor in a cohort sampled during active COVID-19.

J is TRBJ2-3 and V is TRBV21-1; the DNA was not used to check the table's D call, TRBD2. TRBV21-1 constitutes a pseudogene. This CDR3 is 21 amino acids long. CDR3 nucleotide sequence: TGTGCCAGCAGTCTTCCCCTTTCCGGGAACGACGAACATCATAGCACAGATACGCAGTATTTT. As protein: CASSLPLSGNDEHHSTDTQYF.

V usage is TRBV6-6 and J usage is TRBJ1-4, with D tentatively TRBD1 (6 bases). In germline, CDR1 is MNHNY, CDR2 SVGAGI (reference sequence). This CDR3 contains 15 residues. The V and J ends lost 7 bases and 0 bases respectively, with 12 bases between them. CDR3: CASTLTGTTNEKLFF. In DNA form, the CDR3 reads TGTGCCAGCACCCTTACAGGGACAACTAATGAAAAACTGTTTTTT.